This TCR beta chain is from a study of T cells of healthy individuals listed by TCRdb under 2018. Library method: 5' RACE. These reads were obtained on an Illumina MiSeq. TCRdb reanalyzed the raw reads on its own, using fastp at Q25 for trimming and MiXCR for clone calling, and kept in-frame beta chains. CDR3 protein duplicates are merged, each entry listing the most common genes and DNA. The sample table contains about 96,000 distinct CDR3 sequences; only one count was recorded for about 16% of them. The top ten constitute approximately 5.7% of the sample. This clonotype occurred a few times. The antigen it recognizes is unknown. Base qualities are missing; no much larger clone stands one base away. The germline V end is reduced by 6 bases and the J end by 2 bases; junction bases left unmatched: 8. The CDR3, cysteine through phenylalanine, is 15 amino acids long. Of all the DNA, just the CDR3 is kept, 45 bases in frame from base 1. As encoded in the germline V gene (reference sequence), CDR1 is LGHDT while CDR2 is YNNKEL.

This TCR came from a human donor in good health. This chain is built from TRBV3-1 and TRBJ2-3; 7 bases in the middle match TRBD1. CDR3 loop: CASRNRDSVTDTQYF. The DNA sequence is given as TGTGCCAGCAGGAACCGGGACAGTGTCACAGATACGCAGTATTTT.